These 25 T cell receptor beta chains were sequenced from one sample in a study of cytomegalovirus exposure and HLA in healthy donors. The primer mix had 60 Vbeta and 13 Jbeta primers. Clones were sequenced by immunoSEQ multiplex PCR, and TCRdb holds only the in-frame ones, with some missing. The sample has 200,000 or so clones; roughly nine tenths are singletons. Material: PBMCs. The receptor set was obtained from a girl under three years old in good health and CMV-seronegative.

DNA for the CDR3: TGTGCCTGGAGTCGCGGGAGTGACTACAATGAGCAGTTCTTC. It is translated as CAWSRGSDYNEQFF. The rearrangement joins TRBV30 to TRBJ2-1; 7 positions agree with TRBD2. CDR1 GTSNPN and CDR2 SVGIG come from the germline V gene (reference sequence). The CDR3 covers 14 residues. The J segment lost 3 bases and the V segment lost 2 bases, leaving 4 bases of the junction unmatched. Based on the CDR3 plus reference TRBV30 and TRBJ2-1, the full variable domain is SQTIHQWPATLVQPVGSPLSLECTVEGTSNPNLYWYRQAAGRGLQLLFYSVGIGQISSEVPQNLSASRPQDRQFILSSKKLLLSDSGFYLCAWSRGSDYNEQFFGPGTRLTVL.

This clone was seen only once. The chain links TRBV30 to TRBJ2-7, with TRBD2 as a possible D gene (6 bases). Trimming stripped 5 bases from V and 0 bases from J, with 11 bases between. The CDR3 covers 13 residues. From germline, CDR1 is GTSNPN and CDR2 SVGIG (reference sequence). The CDR3 region is CAWGPGSSYEQYF. CDR3 nucleotide sequence: TGTGCCTGGGGCCCCGGGAGCTCCTACGAGCAGTACTTC. Full variable domain (rest looked up from reference TRBV30 and TRBJ2-7): SQTIHQWPATLVQPVGSPLSLECTVEGTSNPNLYWYRQAAGRGLQLLFYSVGIGQISSEVPQNLSASRPQDRQFILSSKKLLLSDSGFYLCAWGPGSSYEQYFGPGTRLTVT.

The rearrangement uses TRBV2 and TRBJ1-2, with a tentative D call TRBD1 (5 bases). This CDR3 contains 14 residues. V lost 2 bases, J lost 7 bases, and 14 bases lay in between. Germline values: CDR1 SNHLY, CDR2 FYNNEI. CDR3 residues: CASSEIRQGGGYTF. As DNA, the CDR3 is TGTGCCAGCAGTGAAATTCGGCAGGGCGGTGGCTACACCTTC.

This chain uses TRBV15 with TRBJ1-2; D remains unclear. The germline V and J ends were trimmed by 3 bases and 1 base, with 6 bases remaining between them. The CDR3 has 13 residues. CDR1 is LNHNV and CDR2 is YYDKDF in the germline V gene (reference sequence). CDR3 sequence (DNA): TGTGCCACCAGCAGGGCCTTTAACTATGGCTACACCTTC. It specifies CATSRAFNYGYTF. Together with reference TRBV15 and TRBJ1-2, the CDR3 gives the full variable domain: DAMVIQNPRYQVTQFGKPVTLSCSQTLNHNVMYWYQQKSSQAPKLLFHYYDKDFNNEADTPDNFQSRRPNTSFCFLDIRSPGLGDTAMYLCATSRAFNYGYTFGSGTRLTVV.

The genes are TRBV6-5 and TRBJ1-4, with D possibly matching TRBD1 (6 bases). V gave up 0 bases and J gave up 4 bases, with 9 bases separating them. Per the germline V gene, CDR1 is MNHEY and CDR2 is SVGAGI. This CDR3 has 15 residues. The CDR3 DNA sequence: TGTGCCAGCAGTTACTCGACAGGCCATAATGAAAAACTGTTTTTT. This gives the protein CASSYSTGHNEKLFF.

The V and J genes are TRBV19 and TRBJ1-5, with 8 nucleotides matching TRBD1. J was trimmed by 0 bases and V by 5 bases; bases with no gene match: 6. The CDR3 spans 16 residues. Germline CDR1 and CDR2: LNHDA and SQIVND (reference sequence). The CDR3 bases are TGTGCCAGTAGTGCGGGACAGGTCTATAGCAATCAGCCCCAGCATTTT. Amino acid sequence: CASSAGQVYSNQPQHF.

The V gene is TRBV5-1, the J gene TRBJ1-1, with D perhaps TRBD1 (6 bases). CDR3 length: 13 amino acids. CDR1 and CDR2 (germline): SGHRS, YFSETQ. Between the trimmed V and J ends, which lost 7 bases and 1 base, there was a span of 11 bases. Here the CDR3 DNA reads TGCGCCAGCCAGGGGACGGGGAACACTGAAGCTTTCTTT. Encoded protein: CASQGTGNTEAFF.

The V and J genes are TRBV7-5 and TRBJ1-1; the table's D call, TRBD1, was not checked against the DNA. TRBV7-5 is given as a pseudogene. The CDR3 runs to 16 residues. In nucleotides, the CDR3 is TGTGTCAGAAGCCAACACAGACAGGGCATGAACACTGAAGCTTTCTTT. Its protein is CVRSQHRQGMNTEAFF.

The genes are TRBV6-5 and TRBJ2-1; TRBD2 is a possible D gene (5 bases). Trimming pared 4 bases from V and 3 bases from J, leaving 16 bases between. Germline lookup yields CDR1 MNHEY and CDR2 SVGAGI. This CDR3 has 16 amino acids. Here the CDR3 DNA reads TGTGCCAGCAGTTTCCGGACGGGAACTATCTACAATGAGCAGTTCTTC. Protein product: CASSFRTGTIYNEQFF.

J is TRBJ2-1 and V is TRBV19; 10 nucleotides agree with TRBD2. CDR1 LNHDA and CDR2 SQIVND come from the germline V gene (reference sequence). V was clipped by 5 bases and J by 2 bases; unmatched bases: 6. The CDR3 is 16 amino acids. CDR3 in DNA: TGTGCCAGTAGTTCCCTAACTAGCGGGGCCTACAATGAGCAGTTCTTC. As protein: CASSSLTSGAYNEQFF.

The chain recombines TRBV5-6 with TRBJ1-1; D unclear. Per germline, CDR1 SGHDT and CDR2 YYEEEE. V lost 4 bases and J 1 base, leaving 14 bases between the germline ends. The CDR3 is made up of 15 amino acids. The CDR3 protein is CASSRLQAGNTEAFF. DNA of the CDR3: TGTGCCAGCAGCCGACTTCAGGCGGGGAACACTGAAGCTTTCTTT. The full variable domain, its missing parts supplied by reference TRBV5-6 and TRBJ1-1, is DAGVTQSPTHLIKTRGQQVTLRCSPKSGHDTVSWYQQALGQGPQFIFQYYEEEERQRGNFPDRFSGHQFPNYSSELNVNALLLGDSALYLCASSRLQAGNTEAFFGQGTRLTVV.

The chain recombines TRBV7-9 with TRBJ1-2; D gene unclear. CDR3 size: 17 residues. V dropped 2 bases and J dropped 5 bases, with 21 bases sitting between them. Germline V gene lookup returns CDR1 SEHNR and CDR2 FQNEAQ (reference sequence). The chain's CDR3 is CASSLPLRSLDQYGYTF. CDR3 coding DNA: TGTGCCAGCAGCTTACCCCTTAGATCGCTAGACCAGTATGGCTACACCTTC.

The V gene is TRBV5-1, the J gene TRBJ1-3, with 7 positions matching TRBD1. Per germline, CDR1 SGHRS and CDR2 YFSETQ. The CDR3 length is 15 residues. V was pared by 1 base and J by 1 base, with 2 bases of the junction left unmatched. The CDR3 DNA is TGCGCCAGCAGCTTGACAGGGGAGTCTGGAAACACCATATATTTT. Translation: CASSLTGESGNTIYF.

The V call is TRBV19, the J call TRBJ1-2, with D tentatively TRBD1 (6 bases). V was clipped by 6 bases and J by 1 base, with 21 bases between them. The CDR3 totals 17 residues. Germline CDR1 reads LNHDA; CDR2 reads SQIVND (reference sequence). CDR3 nucleotides: TGTGCCAGTAGCTATTTGGGTAGGGGAGGGGGTAACTATGGCTACACCTTC. This translates into CASSYLGRGGGNYGYTF.

The J gene is TRBJ1-6, the V gene TRBV9, with TRBD1 matching over 9 bases. Germline trimming cut 4 bases from V and 11 bases from J; bases unmatched to any gene: 10. The CDR3 is 15 residues long. The V gene's germline CDR1 is SGDLS and CDR2 YYNGEE. CDR3 coding DNA: TGTGCCAGCAGCTCCGGACAGGGGAAAGGTACACCCCTCCACTTT. This translates into CASSSGQGKGTPLHF.

The chain has TRBV29-1 and TRBJ2-3, with D perhaps matching TRBD2 (6 bases). CDR3 length: 14 amino acids. Germline V gene lookup returns CDR1 SQVTM and CDR2 ANQGSEA. V was clipped by 4 bases and J by 0 bases, with 11 bases between them. Here the CDR3 reads CSVAAGTSTDTQYF. CDR3 nucleotides: TGCAGCGTTGCGGCGGGGACTAGCACAGATACGCAGTATTTT.

This clone was seen only once. The chain carries TRBV5-1 and TRBJ1-6, with TRBD1 matching over 9 bases. V was clipped by 4 bases and J by 10 bases; unmatched bases: 6. The length of the CDR3 is 14 residues. Germline V gene sequence: CDR1 SGHRS, CDR2 YFSETQ. CDR3: CASSTGQGISPLHF. The CDR3 coding sequence is TGCGCCAGCAGCACTGGACAGGGGATATCACCCCTCCACTTT. Supplemented by reference TRBV5-1 and TRBJ1-6, the full variable domain reads KAGVTQTPRYLIKTRGQQVTLSCSPISGHRSVSWYQQTPGQGLQFLFEYFSETQRNKGNFPGRFSGRQFSNSRSEMNVSTLELGDSALYLCASSTGQGISPLHFGNGTRLTVT.

The genes are TRBV7-2 and TRBJ2-7; no reliable D call. The CDR3 consists of 13 residues. Trimming shortened V by 4 bases and J by 9 bases, and 16 bases separated the two germline ends. CDR1 SGHTA and CDR2 FQGNSA come from the germline V gene. The CDR3 region is CASSSELGLGQYF. For the CDR3, the DNA is TGTGCCAGCAGCTCGGAATTGGGCTTGGGGCAGTACTTC.

The genes are TRBV7-2 and TRBJ1-2; no clear D. The CDR3 contains 15 residues. V dropped 5 bases and J dropped 0 bases, with 13 bases sitting between them. The germline CDR1 and CDR2 sequences are SGHTA and FQGNSA. The CDR3 DNA sequence: TGTGCCAGCAGCGCAGATTGGTACCCTAACTATGGCTACACCTTC. Protein sequence: CASSADWYPNYGYTF.

As to this clone: The same CDR3 can be traced to other DNA sequences in this sample. The chain combines TRBV7-2 with TRBJ1-2; D is undetermined. Trimming took off 1 base at V and 8 bases at J, with 14 bases between the two ends. Germline V lookup: CDR1 SGHTA, CDR2 FQGNSA. The CDR3 has 14 amino acids. The DNA for the CDR3 is TGTGCCAGCAGCTTAGTGACTGTGTCCGTCGGCTACACCTTC. Its protein product is CASSLVTVSVGYTF.

This sequence joins TRBV11-2 and TRBJ2-7, with a tentative D call TRBD1 (5 bases). CDR1 and CDR2 from the germline V gene are SGHAT and FQNNGV. The CDR3 length is 13 residues. V lost 4 bases and J lost 6, with 13 bases in between. This CDR3 is CASSSQGDGEQYF. In nucleotides, the CDR3 is TGTGCCAGCAGCTCCCAAGGGGATGGCGAGCAGTACTTC. Variable domain in full (rest from reference TRBV11-2 and TRBJ2-7): EAGVAQSPRYKIIEKRQSVAFWCNPISGHATLYWYQQILGQGPKLLIQFQNNGVVDDSQLPKDRFSAERLKGVDSTLKIQPAKLEDSAVYLCASSSQGDGEQYFGPGTRLTVT.

The rearrangement joins TRBV19 to TRBJ1-1; TRBD1 agrees at 7 bases. From germline, CDR1 is LNHDA and CDR2 SQIVND (reference sequence). The V and J ends lost 5 bases and 8 bases, in that order; junction bases with no gene match: 14. This CDR3 has 15 amino acids. CDR3 amino acids: CASSRGNTGDAEAFF. As DNA, the CDR3 is TGTGCCAGTAGTCGGGGCAACACAGGGGACGCCGAAGCTTTCTTT.

The chain is built from TRBV6-5 and TRBJ2-4, with D maybe TRBD1 (6 bases). The CDR3 totals 12 residues. The V and J ends lost 5 bases and 14 bases respectively, with 16 bases between them. Germline V gene lookup returns CDR1 MNHEY and CDR2 SVGAGI. As DNA, the CDR3 is TGTGCCAGCAGTGCGTTGGACAGTTATGAGTACTTC. Translating it yields CASSALDSYEYF.

The V call is TRBV6-1, the J call TRBJ2-7, with D unclear. The CDR3 has 13 residues. Between the trimmed V and J ends, which lost 3 bases and 1 base, there was a span of 7 bases. Per the germline V gene, CDR1 is MNHNS and CDR2 is SASEGT. DNA of the CDR3: TGTGCCAGCAGTGAGGGCAGGTCCTACGAGCAGTACTTC. Its translation: CASSEGRSYEQYF.

This chain joins TRBV19 and TRBJ2-7, with 13 nucleotides matching TRBD2. The CDR3 spans 20 residues. V lost 2 bases to trimming and J lost 5 bases; unmatched junction nucleotides: 18. Germline assignment: CDR1 LNHDA and CDR2 SQIVND (reference sequence). In nucleotides, the CDR3 is TGTGCCAGTAGTATAAGGGTAGGACTAGCGGGAGTAGCAAAGCGCCACGAGCAGTACTTC. It translates to CASSIRVGLAGVAKRHEQYF. Looking up the rest from reference TRBV19 and TRBJ2-7 gives the full variable domain: DGGITQSPKYLFRKEGQNVTLSCEQNLNHDAMYWYRQDPGQGLRLIYYSQIVNDFQKGDIAEGYSVSREKKESFPLTVTSAQKNPTAFYLCASSIRVGLAGVAKRHEQYFGPGTRLTVT.